The TCR beta chain described here comes from a study of blood T cells in healthy people across ages. A sample-barcoded 5' primer and a J-beta primer mix were used in a second PCR of roughly 6 to 12 cycles. The yield of each sample was at least 2.5 million CDR3-containing paired-end reads. Each CDR3 protein gets one entry after TCRdb re-called the 5' RACE reads with MiXCR. The data show about 510,000 distinct CDR3 sequences, roughly a quarter seen once. From germline, CDR1 is SGHDN and CDR2 FVKESK. The CDR3 spans 12 residues. The germline V and J ends were trimmed by 2 bases and 2 bases, with 2 bases remaining between them. These same data were also listed under a study on T cells of mothers and their children.

This sequence originates from a boy aged 2-9 years in good health. The specimen was blood. The V gene is TRBV14, the J gene TRBJ2-3; D is unresolved. CDR3 in amino acids: CASSQYTDTQYF. In nucleotides, the CDR3 is TGTGCCAGCAGCCAATACACAGATACGCAGTATTTT.